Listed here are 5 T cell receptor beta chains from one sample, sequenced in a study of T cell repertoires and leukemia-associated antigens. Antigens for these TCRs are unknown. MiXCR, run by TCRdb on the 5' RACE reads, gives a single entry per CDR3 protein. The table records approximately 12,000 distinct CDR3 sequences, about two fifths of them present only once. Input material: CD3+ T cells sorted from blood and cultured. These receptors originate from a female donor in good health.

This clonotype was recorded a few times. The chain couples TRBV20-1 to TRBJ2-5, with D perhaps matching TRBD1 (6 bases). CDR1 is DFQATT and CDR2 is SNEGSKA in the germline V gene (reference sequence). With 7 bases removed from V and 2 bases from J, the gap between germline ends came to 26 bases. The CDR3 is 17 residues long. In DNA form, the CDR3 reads TGCAGTGGCAGGGGTGCCCGGGACAAGGGGACACAAGAGACCCAGTACTTC. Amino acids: CSGRGARDKGTQETQYF.

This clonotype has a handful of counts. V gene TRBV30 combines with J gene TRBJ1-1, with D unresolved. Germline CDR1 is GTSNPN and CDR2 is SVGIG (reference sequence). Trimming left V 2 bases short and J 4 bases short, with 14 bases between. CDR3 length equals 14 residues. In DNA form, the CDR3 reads TGTGCCTGGAGTAAGGCCCCGCTAAGCACTGAAGCTTTCTTT. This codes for CAWSKAPLSTEAFF.

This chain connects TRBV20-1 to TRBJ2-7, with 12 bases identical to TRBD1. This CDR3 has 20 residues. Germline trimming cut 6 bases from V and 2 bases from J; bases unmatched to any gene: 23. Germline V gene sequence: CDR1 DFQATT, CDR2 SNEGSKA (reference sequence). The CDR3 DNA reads TGCAGTGCGCGACCCGCAGAGGGACAGGGGGCTGAGCTATATGCCTACGAGCAGTACTTC. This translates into CSARPAEGQGAELYAYEQYF.

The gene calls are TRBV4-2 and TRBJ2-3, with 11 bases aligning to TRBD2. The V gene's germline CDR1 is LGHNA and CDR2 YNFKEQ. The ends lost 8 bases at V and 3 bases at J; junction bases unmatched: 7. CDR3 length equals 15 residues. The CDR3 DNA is TGTGCCAGCGGCCCCCCTAGCGGGGGGACAGATACGCAGTATTTT. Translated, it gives CASGPPSGGTDTQYF.

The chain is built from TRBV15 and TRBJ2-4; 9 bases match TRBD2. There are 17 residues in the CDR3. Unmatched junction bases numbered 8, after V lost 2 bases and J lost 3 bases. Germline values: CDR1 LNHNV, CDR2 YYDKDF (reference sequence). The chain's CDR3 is CATSRQRLAEGKNIQYF. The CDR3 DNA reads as TGTGCCACCAGCAGACAACGACTAGCGGAGGGCAAAAACATTCAGTACTTC. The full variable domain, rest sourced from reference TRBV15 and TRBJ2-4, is DAMVIQNPRYQVTQFGKPVTLSCSQTLNHNVMYWYQQKSSQAPKLLFHYYDKDFNNEADTPDNFQSRRPNTSFCFLDIRSPGLGDTAMYLCATSRQRLAEGKNIQYFGAGTRLSVL.